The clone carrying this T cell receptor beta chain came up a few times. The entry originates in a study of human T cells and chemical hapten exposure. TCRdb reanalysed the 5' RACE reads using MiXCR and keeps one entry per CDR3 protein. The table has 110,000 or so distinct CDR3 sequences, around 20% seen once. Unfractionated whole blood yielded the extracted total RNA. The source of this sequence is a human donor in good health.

As DNA, the CDR3 is TGTGCCAGCAGACGCCGACTAGCGGGAGAAGATACGCAGTATTTT. It encodes CASRRRLAGEDTQYF. V usage is TRBV11-2 and J usage is TRBJ2-3; 12 nucleotides line up with TRBD2. Germline assignment: CDR1 SGHAT and CDR2 FQNNGV. V lost 6 bases and J lost 5; bases outside the gene matches: 6. CDR3 size: 15 residues.